The 27 T cell receptor beta chains reported below all come from one sample, sequenced in a study of monozygotic twins with inflammatory bowel disease. TCRdb re-called the 5' RACE reads and catalogs CDR3 proteins one per entry, DNA excluded. Its table lists roughly 200,000 distinct CDR3 sequences. Sequencing was performed on blood. The receptors shown here come from a human donor with ulcerative colitis or Crohn's disease, or a healthy co-twin of an affected twin (not recorded which).

The chain joins TRBV4-1 to TRBJ1-2; TCRdb names TRBD1, which stays unverified in the absence of DNA. Germline V gene lookup returns CDR1 MGHRA and CDR2 YSYEKL. The CDR3 extends over 15 amino acids. CDR3 loop: CASSQVGRGRNGYTF.

This rearrangement joins TRBV5-6 to TRBJ2-7. The CDR3 loop spans 12 amino acids. CDR1 is SGHDT, CDR2 YYEEEE, per germline. The CDR3 protein is CASSEDDYEQYF.

The CDR3 loop reads CASSPGGTGLEKLFF. The J gene is TRBJ1-4, the V gene TRBV18. CDR3 length equals 15 residues. Germline CDR1 and CDR2: KGHSH and LQKENI.

The V and J genes are TRBV18 and TRBJ2-3. The germline CDR1 and CDR2 sequences are KGHSH and LQKENI. CDR3 length equals 13 residues. The chain's CDR3 is CASSPPATDTQYF.

The gene calls are TRBV4-1 and TRBJ2-2; TCRdb gives TRBD2 as the D gene, but with no DNA this cannot be confirmed. This CDR3 comprises 18 residues. Germline CDR1 and CDR2: MGHRA and YSYEKL. The CDR3 here is CASSQDITSGGATGELFF.

This chain links TRBV12-3 or TRBV12-4 with TRBJ1-5; TCRdb selects TRBD1, and the lack of DNA leaves this call unchecked. This CDR3 is built from 14 residues. The CDR3 sequence: CASSSSGTYQPQHF.

This chain joins TRBV11-2 and TRBJ1-6; TCRdb's D gene call, TRBD1, goes unchecked for lack of DNA. Germline values: CDR1 SGHAT, CDR2 FQNNGV. The length of the CDR3 is 14 residues. CDR3 sequence: CASSIRGGDSSLHF.

This CDR3 reads CASRQGVYTGELFF. The chain uses TRBV19 and TRBJ2-2; the D gene TCRdb calls, TRBD1, cannot be checked with no DNA. Germline V gene sequence: CDR1 LNHDA, CDR2 SQIVND (reference sequence). The CDR3 sequence is 14 residues long.

The rearrangement links TRBV6-5 to TRBJ1-2. The germline gives CDR1 MNHEY, CDR2 SVGAGI. The CDR3 has 14 amino acids. This chain's CDR3 is CASSYGRATRGYTF.

The J gene is TRBJ2-3, the V gene TRBV11-2. Germline values: CDR1 SGHAT, CDR2 FQNNGV. The CDR3 is 16 amino acids. The CDR3 sequence: CASSLVGADVTDTQYF. The variable domain in full, completed from reference TRBV11-2 and TRBJ2-3, reads EAGVAQSPRYKIIEKRQSVAFWCNPISGHATLYWYQQILGQGPKLLIQFQNNGVVDDSQLPKDRFSAERLKGVDSTLKIQPAKLEDSAVYLCASSLVGADVTDTQYFGPGTRLTVL.

The chain uses TRBV7-9 and TRBJ2-5. Germline loops: CDR1 SEHNR, CDR2 FQNEAQ (reference sequence). The CDR3 extends over 13 amino acids. CDR3: CASSLSSKETQYF.

The V call is TRBV5-1, the J call TRBJ2-2. The germline V gene has CDR1 SGHRS and CDR2 YFSETQ. CDR3 size: 15 residues. This CDR3 reads CASSLEVRNTGELFF.

The chain combines TRBV20-1 with TRBJ1-2; TCRdb returns TRBD1, unconfirmable since there is no DNA. Germline V lookup: CDR1 DFQATT, CDR2 SNEGSKA (reference sequence). The length of the CDR3 is 15 residues. CDR3 protein: CSARRTGGVNYGYTF.

The chain employs TRBV6-5 and TRBJ2-1; TCRdb lists TRBD1, though no DNA is available to test this call. The length of the CDR3 is 13 residues. The germline CDR1 and CDR2 sequences are MNHEY and SVGAGI. The CDR3 sequence: CASRLGADLEQFF.

The J gene is TRBJ2-3, the V gene TRBV5-4; lacking DNA, the TRBD2 call made by TCRdb goes unchecked. The CDR3 is 17 amino acids. The germline CDR1 and CDR2 sequences are SGHNT and YYREEE (reference sequence). CDR3 amino acids: CASSLGVSGASTDTQYF. The entire variable domain, with the rest obtained from reference TRBV5-4 and TRBJ2-3, is as follows: ETGVTQSPTHLIKTRGQQVTLRCSSQSGHNTVSWYQQALGQGPQFIFQYYREEENGRGNFPPRFSGLQFPNYSSELNVNALELDDSALYLCASSLGVSGASTDTQYFGPGTRLTVL.

The rearrangement uses TRBV5-1 and TRBJ2-1; TCRdb lists TRBD1, though no DNA is available to test this call. The CDR3 has 14 amino acids. Looked up from germline, CDR1 is SGHRS and CDR2 is YFSETQ. CDR3 protein: CASSLGTYYNEQFF.

CDR3 loop: CASSFGQGRTYEQYF. The V gene is TRBV5-5, the J gene TRBJ2-7; the D call of TRBD1 rests on TCRdb alone, since no DNA is present to check it. The CDR3 is made up of 15 amino acids. Looked up from germline, CDR1 is SGHKS and CDR2 is YYEKEE (reference sequence).

The CDR3 loop is CSVGFMAVANYGYTF. The chain uses TRBV29-1 and TRBJ1-2. The CDR3 runs 15 residues. Germline V gene data show CDR1 as SQVTM and CDR2 as ANQGSEA.

The chain has TRBV5-5 and TRBJ2-5. Germline CDR1 is SGHKS and CDR2 is YYEKEE (reference sequence). The CDR3 has 13 residues. Here the CDR3 reads CASSLTGSETQYF. Drawing the rest from reference TRBV5-5 and TRBJ2-5, the complete variable domain is DAGVTQSPTHLIKTRGQQVTLRCSPISGHKSVSWYQQVLGQGPQFIFQYYEKEERGRGNFPDRFSARQFPNYSSELNVNALLLGDSALYLCASSLTGSETQYFGPGTRLLVL.

The V call is TRBV5-1, the J call TRBJ2-2; TCRdb's D call, TRBD1, is unchecked because there is no DNA. This CDR3 has 16 amino acids. The germline V gene encodes CDR1 SGHRS and CDR2 YFSETQ. The CDR3: CASSLPQRGGSGELFF.

The V and J genes are TRBV10-1 and TRBJ2-5; the TCRdb call, TRBD1, lacks DNA for checking. This CDR3 is built from 13 residues. CDR1 and CDR2 (germline): WNHNN, SYGVQD (reference sequence). The CDR3 reads CASSKGQEETQYF.

J is TRBJ2-6 and V is TRBV6-5. Germline loops: CDR1 MNHEY, CDR2 SVGAGI. CDR3 length: 15 amino acids. This chain's CDR3 is CASSLPVSGANVLTF.

V gene TRBV20-1 combines with J gene TRBJ1-5. The length of the CDR3 is 16 residues. Germline lookup yields CDR1 DFQATT and CDR2 SNEGSKA (reference sequence). CDR3: CSARDQRPYSNQPQHF.

The chain carries TRBV2 and TRBJ1-5; TCRdb selects TRBD1, and the lack of DNA leaves this call unchecked. Germline V gives CDR1 SNHLY, CDR2 FYNNEI. There are 12 residues in the CDR3. CDR3 in amino acids: CASKRGDQPQHF.

The V gene is TRBV5-1, the J gene TRBJ1-5; TCRdb outputs TRBD1, but without DNA this stays unchecked. Germline V CDR1 and CDR2: SGHRS, YFSETQ. The CDR3 sequence is 15 residues long. CDR3 protein: CASSFGVGGNQPQHF.

The chain links TRBV9 to TRBJ1-6; absent DNA, TCRdb's TRBD1 call cannot be checked. The CDR3 is made up of 16 amino acids. The germline V gene encodes CDR1 SGDLS and CDR2 YYNGEE. The CDR3 is CASSVLPGQGNSPLHF.

CDR3: CASSQPSGGAGSTDTQYF. The V and J genes are TRBV3-1 and TRBJ2-3; TCRdb outputs TRBD2, but without DNA this stays unchecked. The CDR3 covers 18 residues. Per germline, CDR1 LGHDT and CDR2 YNNKEL (reference sequence).